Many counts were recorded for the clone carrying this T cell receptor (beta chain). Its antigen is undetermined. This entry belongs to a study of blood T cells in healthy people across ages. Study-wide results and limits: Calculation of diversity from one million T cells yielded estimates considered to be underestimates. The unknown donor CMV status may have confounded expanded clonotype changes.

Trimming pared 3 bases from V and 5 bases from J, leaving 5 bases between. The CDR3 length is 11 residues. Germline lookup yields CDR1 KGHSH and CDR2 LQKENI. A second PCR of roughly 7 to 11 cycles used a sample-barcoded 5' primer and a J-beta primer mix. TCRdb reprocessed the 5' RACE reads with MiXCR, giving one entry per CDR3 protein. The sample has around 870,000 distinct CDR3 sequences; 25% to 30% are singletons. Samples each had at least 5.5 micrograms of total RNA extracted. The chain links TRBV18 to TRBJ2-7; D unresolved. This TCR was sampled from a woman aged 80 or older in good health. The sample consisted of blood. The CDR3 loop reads CASSPSNEQYF. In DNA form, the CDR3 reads TGTGCCAGCTCACCTAGCAACGAGCAGTACTTC. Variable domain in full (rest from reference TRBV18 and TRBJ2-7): NAGVMQNPRHLVRRRGQEARLRCSPMKGHSHVYWYRQLPEEGLKFMVYLQKENIIDESGMPKERFSAEFPKEGPSILRIQQVVRGDSAAYFCASSPSNEQYFGPGTRLTVT.